These 15 T cell receptor beta chains were sequenced from one sample in a study of identical twins (dated by TCRdb to 2016 to 2018). Libraries were prepared through 5' RACE. TCRdb names Illumina HiSeq 2000 as the instrument used. The public reads were reanalyzed by TCRdb: fastp trimming at Q25, MiXCR alignment, in-frame beta chains only. Rows are combined by CDR3 protein, so each entry shows the most common genes and DNA. Present in this sample are 1.5 million to 2 million distinct CDR3 sequences, around a third of which were seen just once. Of the sample, about 0.27% is held by the ten largest clones. Sequencing was done on a sample of cord blood. These receptors all come from a newborn girl in good health.

Concerning this clonotype: This sequence may be a read error, since a much larger clone differs from it by one base. V is TRBV6-6 and J is TRBJ2-7, with TRBD2 matching 11 bases. The end of the DNA aligns better with TRBJ2-4, so the J call may be wrong. The length of the CDR3 is 15 residues. CDR1 MNHNY and CDR2 SVGAGI come from the germline V gene (reference sequence). The CDR3 loop is CASRDSGGAKSIQYF. CDR3 bases: TGTGCCAGCAGGGATAGCGGGGGGGCCAAAAGCATTCAGTACTTC.

The chain is built from TRBV2 and TRBJ2-7, with D tentatively TRBD1 (6 bases). The CDR3 runs to 14 residues. V was trimmed by 6 bases and J by 3 bases, leaving 15 bases between them. Looked up from germline, CDR1 is SNHLY and CDR2 is FYNNEI. The DNA for the CDR3 is TGTGCCAGCAGACTTCAGGGGTCCCTCTACGAGCAGTACTTC. As protein: CASRLQGSLYEQYF.

V gene TRBV25-1 combines with J gene TRBJ1-1, with 7 positions matching TRBD1. Germline V lookup: CDR1 MGHDK, CDR2 SYGVNS. The V and J ends lost 3 bases and 2 bases, in that order; junction bases with no gene match: 6. The CDR3 is 15 amino acids. This CDR3 is CASSDPRQGNTEAFF. The CDR3 DNA follows: TGTGCCAGCAGTGACCCTCGACAGGGTAACACTGAAGCTTTCTTT. The full variable domain, in which reference TRBV25-1 and TRBJ1-1 provide the parts outside the CDR3, is EADIYQTPRYLVIGTGKKITLECSQTMGHDKMYWYQQDPGMELHLIHYSYGVNSTEKGDLSSESTVSRIRTEHFPLTLESARPSHTSQYLCASSDPRQGNTEAFFGQGTRLTVV.

The chain uses TRBV18 and TRBJ2-7, with 7 bases fitting TRBD1. Trimming removed 6 bases from V and 5 bases from J; junction bases left unmatched: 10. The CDR3 contains 14 residues. Germline V gene sequence: CDR1 KGHSH, CDR2 LQKENI. The DNA of the CDR3 is TGTGCCAGCTCGCCCGAACAGGGGAAAAACGAGCAGTACTTC. It encodes CASSPEQGKNEQYF.

The chain carries TRBV11-2 and TRBJ2-2; D not certain. V was shortened by 7 bases and J by 2 bases, with 14 bases between the two germline ends. The germline V gene has CDR1 SGHAT and CDR2 FQNNGV. The CDR3 has 15 amino acids. The CDR3 DNA follows: TGTGCCAGCACCGACTCAATCCGAAACACCGGGGAGCTGTTTTTT. This translates into CASTDSIRNTGELFF.

This clonotype showed up just a few times. CDR3 sequence (DNA): TGTGCCAGCAGCCCCCGGGGGGGCTTCGGATTCACAGATACGCAGTATTTT. It codes for CASSPRGGFGFTDTQYF. V usage is TRBV9 and J usage is TRBJ2-3; 8 bases are shared with TRBD2. Germline CDR1 is SGDLS and CDR2 is YYNGEE. The ends lost 4 bases at V and 2 bases at J; junction bases unmatched: 12. The CDR3 contains 17 residues.

The chain employs TRBV29-1 and TRBJ2-1, with D tentatively TRBD1 (6 bases). This CDR3 comprises 14 residues. Germline V gene sequence: CDR1 SQVTM, CDR2 ANQGSEA. The V end was cut by 5 bases, the J end by 3 bases, with 14 bases between. The CDR3 loop reads CSVSRMTGYNEQFF. In nucleotides, the CDR3 is TGCAGCGTTTCCCGTATGACAGGCTACAATGAGCAGTTCTTC.

The chain's CDR3 is CASSVAGDPYNEQFF. The CDR3 nucleotides read TGCGCCAGCAGCGTAGCGGGAGATCCCTACAATGAGCAGTTCTTC. V is TRBV5-1 and J is TRBJ2-1; 9 bases are shared with TRBD2. The CDR3 totals 15 residues. CDR1 and CDR2 from the germline V gene are SGHRS and YFSETQ. V dropped 4 bases and J dropped 2; count of bases not matched to a gene: 4.

Only a few counts were recorded for this clonotype. A much larger clonotype is one base distant, so this may be a read error. The J gene is TRBJ2-3, the V gene TRBV11-2; D not resolved. The germline V gene has CDR1 SGHAT and CDR2 FQNNGV. The V end lost 1 base, the J end lost 1 base, and 6 bases lay between the germline ends. The CDR3 consists of 14 residues. The DNA for the CDR3 is TGTGCCAGCAGCTTAGTCCAGCGCACAGATACGCAGTATTTT. Translated, it gives CASSLVQRTDTQYF.

The CDR3 nucleotides read TGTGCCGGCAACCGGGAGAATGAGGGCTACACCTTC. Translation gives CAGNRENEGYTF. The rearrangement links TRBV2 to TRBJ1-2; D unresolved. V lost 11 bases, J lost 8 bases, and 18 bases lay in between. This CDR3 has 12 residues. CDR1 is SNHLY and CDR2 is FYNNEI in the germline V gene.

This clonotype has just a few counts. The chain employs TRBV10-3 and TRBJ2-3; 9 nucleotides align to TRBD2. The CDR3 length is 19 residues. Germline V gene sequence: CDR1 ENHRY, CDR2 SYGVKD. V shed 3 bases and J 2 bases; nucleotides not matched to a gene: 15. The CDR3 loop is CAISERQGRLAGNTDTQYF. CDR3 in DNA: TGTGCCATCAGTGAAAGACAGGGTCGGCTAGCGGGGAACACAGATACGCAGTATTTT.

This chain uses TRBV29-1 with TRBJ1-1, with D tentatively TRBD1 (6 bases). The germline V and J ends were trimmed by 3 bases and 3 bases, with 8 bases remaining between them. The CDR3 runs 12 residues. Germline-derived CDR1 and CDR2 are SQVTM and ANQGSEA. CDR3 in amino acids: CSVDRGDTEAFF. DNA for the CDR3: TGCAGCGTTGACAGGGGTGACACTGAAGCTTTCTTT.

The chain employs TRBV29-1 and TRBJ2-3; maybe TRBD2 (5 bases). The CDR3 is made up of 15 amino acids. The V and J ends lost 7 bases and 0 bases respectively, with 17 bases between them. CDR1 and CDR2 from the germline V gene are SQVTM and ANQGSEA. This CDR3 is CSAGFRRTSTDTQYF. The DNA of the CDR3 is TGCAGCGCTGGATTTCGGCGGACTAGCACAGATACGCAGTATTTT.

This clonotype was found once. The chain recombines TRBV12-3 or TRBV12-4 with TRBJ2-6; D may match TRBD1 or TRBD2 (5 bases each). V lost 3 bases and J lost 2, with 11 bases in between. CDR3 length: 16 residues. The CDR3 sequence is CASSFGGSAGANVLTF. DNA for the CDR3: TGTGCCAGCAGTTTTGGGGGTAGCGCTGGGGCCAACGTCCTGACTTTC.

This chain joins TRBV7-8 and TRBJ2-4; D remains ambiguous. The CDR3 is made up of 16 amino acids. The ends were cut back, 0 bases at V and 0 bases at J, with 9 bases in the middle. The germline V gene encodes CDR1 SGHVS and CDR2 FQNEAQ. The CDR3 reads CASSLAAASAKNIQYF. In DNA, the CDR3 is TGTGCCAGCAGCTTAGCGGCGGCCTCAGCCAAAAACATTCAGTACTTC.